Listed here are 24 T cell receptor beta chains from one sample, sequenced in a study of shared clonotypes between healthy human individuals. Profiling relied on immunoSEQ multiplex PCR, and the TCRdb table lists in-frame clones only, not all of them. The profile covers some 2.4 million clones, with 93% appearing a single time and 0.35% to 0.45% taken by the ten largest. What was sequenced was naive CD4+ T cells from PBMCs. Subset reported: CD45RA+ positively selected. The receptors come from a man aged 18 to 29 in good health. Some clones in this sample may be carry-over from other donors' samples.

The chain is built from TRBV5-6 and TRBJ1-4; the D gene is possibly TRBD1 (5 bases). The V end was cut by 0 bases, the J end by 3 bases, with 9 bases between. This CDR3 spans 15 amino acids. The germline gives CDR1 SGHDT, CDR2 YYEEEE. DNA for the CDR3: TGTGCCAGCAGCTTGGATGGGGGTTCTAATGAAAAACTGTTTTTT. Amino acid sequence: CASSLDGGSNEKLFF.

J is TRBJ1-2 and V is TRBV7-2, with D hard to call. V was cut by 3 bases and J by 0 bases, with 8 bases left in between. Germline CDR1 reads SGHTA; CDR2 reads FQGNSA. This CDR3 has 14 amino acids. In DNA form, the CDR3 reads TGTGCCAGCAGCTTCTTTGCAGCTAACTATGGCTACACCTTC. It translates to CASSFFAANYGYTF.

The DNA for the CDR3 is TGTGCCAGTAGACCGACGGGACATGTCTACAATGAGCAGTTCTTC. This encodes CASRPTGHVYNEQFF. The chain recombines TRBV19 with TRBJ2-1; a weak D match, TRBD1 (6 bases). The CDR3 loop spans 15 amino acids. Trimming left V 6 bases short and J 3 bases short, with 15 bases between. Germline CDR1 reads LNHDA; CDR2 reads SQIVND (reference sequence).

This clone appeared a few times. The chain has TRBV29-1 and TRBJ1-1; D ambiguous. The ends were cut back, 1 base at V and 8 bases at J, with 14 bases in the middle. Germline loops: CDR1 SQVTM, CDR2 ANQGSEA. The CDR3 has 13 amino acids. The CDR3, as DNA: TGCAGCGTTGAAGGAGTCCTCCGTGGAGAAGCTTTCTTT. Translation: CSVEGVLRGEAFF.

The chain carries TRBV10-3 and TRBJ2-7; 12 nucleotides line up with TRBD1. The junction had 6 bases not matched to a gene; V was cut back by 3 bases and J by 0 bases. CDR3 size: 17 residues. Germline V gene lookup returns CDR1 ENHRY and CDR2 SYGVKD. The CDR3 loop is CAISDGTGGLSSYEQYF. In DNA, the CDR3 is TGTGCCATCAGTGACGGGACAGGGGGCCTTAGCTCCTACGAGCAGTACTTC.

The chain combines TRBV28 with TRBJ2-5; D possibly uses TRBD1 or TRBD2 (5 bases each). The germline CDR1 and CDR2 sequences are MDHEN and SYDVKM. This CDR3 comprises 15 residues. Trimming stripped 8 bases from V and 2 bases from J, with 18 bases between. CDR3 protein: CASAKARGVQETQYF. DNA of the CDR3: TGTGCCAGCGCTAAAGCTAGGGGAGTGCAAGAGACCCAGTACTTC.

The chain recombines TRBV18 with TRBJ1-2; D uncertain. The CDR3 is 15 amino acids. The germline CDR1 and CDR2 sequences are KGHSH and LQKENI. Between the trimmed V and J ends, which lost 3 bases and 5 bases, there was a span of 16 bases. The CDR3 DNA is TGTGCCAGCTCACCGGCGGGCAGCGGAAGTTATGGCTACACCTTC. Its protein is CASSPAGSGSYGYTF.

This chain links TRBV5-4 with TRBJ2-7; 8 nucleotides agree with TRBD1. Germline V lookup: CDR1 SGHNT, CDR2 YYREEE (reference sequence). The CDR3 is made up of 13 amino acids. The V gene end was trimmed by 2 bases and the J gene end by 5 bases; junction bases not matched to a gene: 3. The CDR3 nucleotides read TGTGCCAGCAGCTTCAGGACAGGGAACGAGCAGTACTTC. Residues: CASSFRTGNEQYF.

The chain is built from TRBV28 and TRBJ1-2, with D unresolved. This CDR3 region has 15 residues. Germline lookup yields CDR1 MDHEN and CDR2 SYDVKM. V shed 3 bases and J shed 2 bases, with 13 bases lying between them. The CDR3 nucleotides read TGTGCCAGCAGTTTGAGGTCGGCGGGGAACTATGGCTACACCTTC. It is translated as CASSLRSAGNYGYTF.

V and J are TRBV19 and TRBJ2-5; a possible D gene is TRBD2 (6 bases). CDR3 length equals 15 residues. V lost 0 bases and J lost 5, with 13 bases in between. Germline values: CDR1 LNHDA, CDR2 SQIVND (reference sequence). In nucleotides, the CDR3 is TGTGCCAGTAGTATAGAACTAGCTGGAGGGGAGACCCAGTACTTC. Its protein product is CASSIELAGGETQYF.

Only one count was recorded for this clone. The chain uses TRBV7-2 and TRBJ1-6; D remains unclear. With 1 base removed from V and 7 bases from J, the gap between germline ends came to 8 bases. The germline CDR1 and CDR2 sequences are SGHTA and FQGNSA. The CDR3 extends over 14 amino acids. CDR3 sequence: CASSLEWYNSPLHF. The CDR3 coding sequence is TGTGCCAGCAGCTTAGAGTGGTACAATTCACCCCTCCACTTT.

This rearrangement joins TRBV10-3 to TRBJ2-7, with 9 bases lining up with TRBD1. The CDR3 is 14 amino acids. Germline values: CDR1 ENHRY, CDR2 SYGVKD. V lost 4 bases to trimming and J lost 5 bases; unmatched junction nucleotides: 6. The CDR3 loop is CAISARDRVNEQYF. DNA for the CDR3: TGTGCCATCAGTGCCCGGGACAGGGTCAACGAGCAGTACTTC.

V and J are TRBV14 and TRBJ2-7; D not resolved. Germline CDR1 is SGHDN and CDR2 is FVKESK. CDR3 length: 12 amino acids. V gave up 7 bases and J gave up 5 bases, with 12 bases separating them. Here the CDR3 reads CASTPGPHEQYF. CDR3 bases: TGTGCCAGCACCCCAGGCCCCCACGAGCAGTACTTC.

J is TRBJ2-1 and V is TRBV29-1; 10 bases map to TRBD2. V lost 7 bases to trimming and J lost 6 bases; unmatched junction nucleotides: 6. The CDR3 contains 13 residues. CDR1 is SQVTM and CDR2 is ANQGSEA in the germline V gene. The CDR3 reads CSASGRAVNEQFF. CDR3 nucleotides: TGCAGCGCCAGCGGGAGGGCCGTCAATGAGCAGTTCTTC.

The chain uses TRBV18 and TRBJ2-5, with 9 nucleotides matching TRBD2. The germline CDR1 and CDR2 sequences are KGHSH and LQKENI. The length of the CDR3 is 14 residues. V was clipped by 5 bases and J by 4 bases; unmatched bases: 5. The CDR3, as DNA: TGTGCCAGCTCATCGGGACTAGCTGGAGAGACCCAGTACTTC. It translates to CASSSGLAGETQYF.

The chain carries TRBV27 and TRBJ2-5; 12 positions match TRBD1. CDR1 is MNHEY, CDR2 SMNVEV, per germline (reference sequence). Trimming cost V 7 bases and J 2 bases; bases outside gene matches: 17. CDR3 length: 19 amino acids. The chain's CDR3 is CASTKAGTGGLAGQETQYF. In DNA, the CDR3 is TGTGCCAGCACCAAAGCGGGGACAGGGGGCCTAGCGGGGCAAGAGACCCAGTACTTC.

Only one count was recorded for this clone. V usage is TRBV10-2 and J usage is TRBJ2-6; D remains unclear. Trimming cost V 6 bases and J 0 bases, with 3 bases left between them. The CDR3 has 13 residues. Germline CDR1 and CDR2: WSHSY and SAAADI. The CDR3 here is CASRDSGANVLTF. DNA for the CDR3: TGCGCCAGCAGGGACTCTGGGGCCAACGTCCTGACTTTC.

The V call is TRBV6-1, the J call TRBJ2-7; maybe TRBD1 (6 bases). The CDR3 has 14 residues. Germline loops: CDR1 MNHNS, CDR2 SASEGT. Trimming removed 8 bases at V and 0 bases at J, with 14 bases between. CDR3 DNA: TGTGCCAGCTCCGGGCAGGGGATCTCCTACGAGCAGTACTTC. Translated, it gives CASSGQGISYEQYF.

The V and J genes are TRBV6-5 and TRBJ1-3; D gene unclear. This CDR3 spans 13 amino acids. V shed 6 bases and J shed 9 bases, with 15 bases lying between them. Germline V gene data show CDR1 as MNHEY and CDR2 as SVGAGI. The CDR3 loop reads CASRPDPSSTIYF. CDR3 coding DNA: TGTGCCAGCAGGCCGGACCCTTCCAGCACCATATATTTT.

This chain joins TRBV2 and TRBJ2-4, with D perhaps assigned TRBD1 or TRBD2 (6 bases each). The CDR3 contains 14 residues. Germline loops: CDR1 SNHLY, CDR2 FYNNEI. Trimming left V 2 bases short and J 8 bases short, with 13 bases between. CDR3 region: CASSERGGMDIQYF. In DNA, the CDR3 is TGTGCCAGCAGTGAAAGAGGGGGGATGGACATTCAGTACTTC.

The CDR3 DNA follows: TGTGCCAGCAGCTTACAACCGTCGAGCTCCTACAATGAGCAGTTCTTC. Its translation is CASSLQPSSSYNEQFF. This chain connects TRBV11-2 to TRBJ2-1, with unresolved D. Germline CDR1 SGHAT, CDR2 FQNNGV. V lost 2 bases to trimming and J lost 0 bases, with 11 bases between them. The CDR3 covers 16 residues.

This chain links TRBV28 with TRBJ1-5, with no clear D. The CDR3 totals 14 residues. From germline, CDR1 is MDHEN and CDR2 SYDVKM. Trimming left V 7 bases short and J 3 bases short, with 13 bases between. DNA of the CDR3: TGTGCCAGCACTATACCGCAGTTCAATCAGCCCCAGCATTTT. This gives the protein CASTIPQFNQPQHF. The full variable domain, with the rest looked up from reference TRBV28 and TRBJ1-5, is DVKVTQSSRYLVKRTGEKVFLECVQDMDHENMFWYRQDPGLGLRLIYFSYDVKMKEKGDIPEGYSVSREKKERFSLILESASTNQTSMYLCASTIPQFNQPQHFGDGTRLSIL.

This clone has a handful of counts. DNA of the CDR3: TGTGCCAGCAGGGCGGGGTTGGTCACTGAAGCTTTCTTT. It is translated as CASRAGLVTEAFF. V and J are TRBV6-5 and TRBJ1-1, with D unresolved. Looked up from germline, CDR1 is MNHEY and CDR2 is SVGAGI. V was cut by 6 bases and J by 4 bases, with 12 bases left in between. The CDR3 totals 13 residues.

CDR3 coding DNA: TGTGCCAGCAGTTTAGTCGGCAGGGGCCCGAACACTGAAGCTTTCTTT. The encoded protein is CASSLVGRGPNTEAFF. V usage is TRBV28 and J usage is TRBJ1-1; D perhaps matches TRBD1 (6 bases). CDR3 length: 16 residues. Looked up from germline, CDR1 is MDHEN and CDR2 is SYDVKM. The ends were cut back, 2 bases at V and 1 base at J, with 14 bases in the middle.